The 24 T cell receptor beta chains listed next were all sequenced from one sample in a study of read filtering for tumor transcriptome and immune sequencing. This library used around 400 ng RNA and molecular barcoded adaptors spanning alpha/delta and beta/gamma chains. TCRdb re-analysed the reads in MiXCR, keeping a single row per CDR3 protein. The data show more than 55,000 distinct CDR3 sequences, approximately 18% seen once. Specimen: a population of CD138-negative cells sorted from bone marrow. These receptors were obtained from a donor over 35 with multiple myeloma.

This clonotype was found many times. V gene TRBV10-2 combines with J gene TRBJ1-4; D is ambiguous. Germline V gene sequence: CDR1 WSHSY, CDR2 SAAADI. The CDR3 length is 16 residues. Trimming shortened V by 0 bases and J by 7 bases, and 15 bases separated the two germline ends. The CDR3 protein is CASSESVGRVFEKLFF. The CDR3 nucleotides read TGCGCCAGCAGTGAGTCGGTGGGAAGGGTGTTTGAAAAACTGTTTTTT.

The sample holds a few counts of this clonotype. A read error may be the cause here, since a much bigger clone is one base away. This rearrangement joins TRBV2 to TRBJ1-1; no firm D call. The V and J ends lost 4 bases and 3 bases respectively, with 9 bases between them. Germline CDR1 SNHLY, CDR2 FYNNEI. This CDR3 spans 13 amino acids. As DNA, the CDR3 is TGTGCCAGCAGTGGCGGACTGTACACTGAAGCTTTCTTT. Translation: CASSGGLYTEAFF.

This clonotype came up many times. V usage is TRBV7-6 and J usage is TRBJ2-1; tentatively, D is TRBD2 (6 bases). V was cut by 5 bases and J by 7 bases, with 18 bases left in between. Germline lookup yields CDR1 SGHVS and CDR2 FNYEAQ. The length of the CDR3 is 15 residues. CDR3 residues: CASSRLGGSGNEQFF. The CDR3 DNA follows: TGTGCCAGCAGCCGATTAGGCGGCAGCGGGAATGAGCAGTTCTTC.

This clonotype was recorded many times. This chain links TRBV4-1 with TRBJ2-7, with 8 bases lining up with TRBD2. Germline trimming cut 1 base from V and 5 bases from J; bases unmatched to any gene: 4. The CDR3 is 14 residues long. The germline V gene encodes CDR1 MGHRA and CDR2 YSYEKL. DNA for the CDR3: TGCGCCAGCAGCCAAGGTTGGCGGGGGGACGAGCAGTACTTC. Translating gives CASSQGWRGDEQYF.

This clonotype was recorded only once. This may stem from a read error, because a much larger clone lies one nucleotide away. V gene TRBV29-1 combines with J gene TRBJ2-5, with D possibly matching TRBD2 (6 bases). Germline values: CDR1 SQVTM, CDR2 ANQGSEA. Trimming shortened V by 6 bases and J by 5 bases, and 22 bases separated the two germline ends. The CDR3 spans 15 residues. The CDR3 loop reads CSVPASSGPHETQYF. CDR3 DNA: TGCAGCGTACCTGCGAGTAGCGGACCCCATGAGACCCAGTACTTC.

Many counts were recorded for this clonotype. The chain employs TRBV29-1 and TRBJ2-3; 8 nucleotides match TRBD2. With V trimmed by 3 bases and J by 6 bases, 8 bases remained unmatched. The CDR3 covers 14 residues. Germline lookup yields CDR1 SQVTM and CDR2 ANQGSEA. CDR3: CSVEKSGSGDTQYF. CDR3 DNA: TGCAGCGTTGAGAAGAGCGGGAGTGGGGATACGCAGTATTTT.

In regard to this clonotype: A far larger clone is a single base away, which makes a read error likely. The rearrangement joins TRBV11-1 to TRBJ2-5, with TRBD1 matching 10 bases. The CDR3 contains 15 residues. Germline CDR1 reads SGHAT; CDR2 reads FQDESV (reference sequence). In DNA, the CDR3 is TGTGCCAGCAGCTTACGGGACAGGGGAAAGGAGACCCGGTACTTC. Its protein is CASSLRDRGKETRYF.

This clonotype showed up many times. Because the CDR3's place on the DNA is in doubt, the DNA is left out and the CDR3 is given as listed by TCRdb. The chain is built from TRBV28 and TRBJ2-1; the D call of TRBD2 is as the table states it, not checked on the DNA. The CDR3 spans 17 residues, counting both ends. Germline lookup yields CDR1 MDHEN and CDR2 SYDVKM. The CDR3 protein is CASSSTLGGGTYNEQFF.

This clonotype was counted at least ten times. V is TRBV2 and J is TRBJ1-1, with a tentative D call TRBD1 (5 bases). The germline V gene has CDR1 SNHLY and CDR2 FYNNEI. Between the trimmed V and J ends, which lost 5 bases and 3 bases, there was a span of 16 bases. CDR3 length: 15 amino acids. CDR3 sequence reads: CASSRDGATDTEAFF. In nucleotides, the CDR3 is TGTGCCAGCAGTAGGGACGGGGCCACGGACACTGAAGCTTTCTTT.

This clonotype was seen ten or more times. DNA for the CDR3: TGCGCCAGCAGCCAACTCCCGACAGGGCTTGGAAACACCATATATTTT. Its translation is CASSQLPTGLGNTIYF. The rearrangement links TRBV4-1 to TRBJ1-3, with 7 bases fitting TRBD1. The germline V gene encodes CDR1 MGHRA and CDR2 YSYEKL. CDR3 length: 16 amino acids. With V trimmed by 2 bases and J by 3 bases, 7 bases remained unmatched.

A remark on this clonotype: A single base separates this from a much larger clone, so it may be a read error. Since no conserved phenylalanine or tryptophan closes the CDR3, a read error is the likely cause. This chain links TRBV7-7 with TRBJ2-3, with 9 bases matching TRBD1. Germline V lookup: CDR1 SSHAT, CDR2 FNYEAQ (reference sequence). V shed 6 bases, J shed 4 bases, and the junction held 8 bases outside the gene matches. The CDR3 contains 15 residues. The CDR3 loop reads CASSQTGGVADTQYS. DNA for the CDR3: TGTGCCAGCAGTCAAACAGGGGGCGTCGCAGATACGCAGTATTCT.

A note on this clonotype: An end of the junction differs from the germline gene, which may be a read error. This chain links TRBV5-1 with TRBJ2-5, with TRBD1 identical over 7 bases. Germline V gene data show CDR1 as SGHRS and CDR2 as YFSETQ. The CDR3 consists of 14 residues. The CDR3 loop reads CARSLSGGYEIQYF. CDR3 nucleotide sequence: TGCGCCAGGAGCTTGTCAGGGGGTTACGAGATCCAGTACTTC.

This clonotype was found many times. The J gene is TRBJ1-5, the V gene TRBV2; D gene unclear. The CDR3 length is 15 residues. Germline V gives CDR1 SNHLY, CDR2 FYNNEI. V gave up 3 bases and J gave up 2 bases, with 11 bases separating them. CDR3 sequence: CASSEVAFGNQPQHF. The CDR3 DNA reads TGTGCCAGCAGTGAGGTGGCGTTTGGCAATCAGCCCCAGCATTTT.

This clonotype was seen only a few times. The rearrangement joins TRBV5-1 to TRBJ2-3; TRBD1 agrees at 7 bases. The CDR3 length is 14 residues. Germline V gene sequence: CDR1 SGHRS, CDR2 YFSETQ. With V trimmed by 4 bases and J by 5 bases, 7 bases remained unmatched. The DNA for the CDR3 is TGCGCCAGCAGCCTACAGGGGATGCTAGATACGCAGTATTTT. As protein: CASSLQGMLDTQYF.

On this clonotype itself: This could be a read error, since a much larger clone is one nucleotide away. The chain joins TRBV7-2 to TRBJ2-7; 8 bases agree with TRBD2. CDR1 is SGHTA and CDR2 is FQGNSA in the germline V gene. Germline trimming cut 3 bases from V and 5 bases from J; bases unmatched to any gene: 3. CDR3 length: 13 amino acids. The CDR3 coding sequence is TGTGCCAGCAGCTTCGTCGGGGGGGACGAGCAGTACTTC. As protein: CASSFVGGDEQYF. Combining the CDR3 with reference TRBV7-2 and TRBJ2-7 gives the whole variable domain GAGVSQSPSNKVTEKGKDVELRCDPISGHTALYWYRQSLGQGLEFLIYFQGNSAPDKSGLPSDRFSAERTGGSVSTLTIQRTQQEDSAVYLCASSFVGGDEQYFGPGTRLTVT.

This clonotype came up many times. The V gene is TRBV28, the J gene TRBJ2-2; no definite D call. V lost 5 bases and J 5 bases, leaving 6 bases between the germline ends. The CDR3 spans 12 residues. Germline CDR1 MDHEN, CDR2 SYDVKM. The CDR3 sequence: CASSPRTGELFF. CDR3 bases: TGTGCCAGCAGTCCGAGGACCGGGGAGCTGTTTTTT.

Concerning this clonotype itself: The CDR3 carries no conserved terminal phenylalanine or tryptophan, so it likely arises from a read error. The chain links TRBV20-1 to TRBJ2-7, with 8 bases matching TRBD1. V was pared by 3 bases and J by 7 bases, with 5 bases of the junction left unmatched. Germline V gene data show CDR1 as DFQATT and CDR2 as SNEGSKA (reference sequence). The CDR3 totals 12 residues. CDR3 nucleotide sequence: TGCAGTGCTAGGGACAGGGCGTGGGAGCAGTACCTC. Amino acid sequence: CSARDRAWEQYL.

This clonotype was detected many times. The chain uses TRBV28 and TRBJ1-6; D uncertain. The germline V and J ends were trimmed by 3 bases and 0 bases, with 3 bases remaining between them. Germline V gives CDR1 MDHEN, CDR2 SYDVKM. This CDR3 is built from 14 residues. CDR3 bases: TGTGCCAGCAGTTTTTTCTCCTATAATTCACCCCTCCACTTT. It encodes CASSFFSYNSPLHF.

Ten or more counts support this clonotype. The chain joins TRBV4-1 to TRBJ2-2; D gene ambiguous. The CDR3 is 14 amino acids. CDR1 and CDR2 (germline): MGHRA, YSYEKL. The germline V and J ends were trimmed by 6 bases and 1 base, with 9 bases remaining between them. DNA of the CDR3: TGCGCCAGCAGACCCACAGAGAACACCGGGGAGCTGTTTTTT. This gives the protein CASRPTENTGELFF.

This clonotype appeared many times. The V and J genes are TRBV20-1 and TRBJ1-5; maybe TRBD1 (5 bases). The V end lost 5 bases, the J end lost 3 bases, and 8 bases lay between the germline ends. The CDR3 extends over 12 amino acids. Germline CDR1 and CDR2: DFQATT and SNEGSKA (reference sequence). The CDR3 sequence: CSARQHNQPQHF. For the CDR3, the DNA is TGCAGTGCTCGACAGCACAATCAGCCCCAGCATTTT.

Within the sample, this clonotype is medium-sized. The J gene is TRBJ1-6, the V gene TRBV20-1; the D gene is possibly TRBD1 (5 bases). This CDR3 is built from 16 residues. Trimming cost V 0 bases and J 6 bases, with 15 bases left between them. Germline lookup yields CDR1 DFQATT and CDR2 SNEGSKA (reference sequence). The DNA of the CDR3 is TGCAGTGCTAGAGAGCCACCCGGGACTACTAATTCACCCCTCCACTTT. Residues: CSAREPPGTTNSPLHF.

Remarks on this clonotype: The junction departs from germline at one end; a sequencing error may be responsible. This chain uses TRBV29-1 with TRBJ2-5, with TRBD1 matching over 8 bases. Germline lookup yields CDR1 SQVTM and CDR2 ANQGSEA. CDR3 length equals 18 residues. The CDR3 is CGVEDGFQDRVYKETQYF. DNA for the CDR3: TGTGGCGTTGAAGATGGTTTCCAGGACAGGGTCTACAAAGAGACCCAGTACTTC.

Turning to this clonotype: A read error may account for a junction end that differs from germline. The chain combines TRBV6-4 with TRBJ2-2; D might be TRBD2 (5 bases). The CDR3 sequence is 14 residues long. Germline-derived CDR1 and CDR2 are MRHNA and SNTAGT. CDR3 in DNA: TGTGCCAGCGGTCCGACTCGGAACACCGGGGAGCTGCTTTTT. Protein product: CASGPTRNTGELLF.

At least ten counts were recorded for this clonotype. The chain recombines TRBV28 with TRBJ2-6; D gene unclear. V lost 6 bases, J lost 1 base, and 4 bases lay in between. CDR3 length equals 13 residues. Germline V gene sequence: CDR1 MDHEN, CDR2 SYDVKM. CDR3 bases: TGTGCCAGCAGGGAGTCTGGGGCCAACGTCCTGACTTTC. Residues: CASRESGANVLTF.